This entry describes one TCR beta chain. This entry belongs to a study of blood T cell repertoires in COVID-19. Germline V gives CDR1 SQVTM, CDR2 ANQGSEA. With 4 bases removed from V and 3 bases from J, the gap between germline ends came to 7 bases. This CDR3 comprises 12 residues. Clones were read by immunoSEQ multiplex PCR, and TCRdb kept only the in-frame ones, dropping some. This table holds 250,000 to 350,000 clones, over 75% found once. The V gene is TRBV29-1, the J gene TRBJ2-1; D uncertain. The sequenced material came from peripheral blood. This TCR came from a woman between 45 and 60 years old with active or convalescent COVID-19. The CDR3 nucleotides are TGCAGCGTTGCGGTTGACTACAATGAGCAGTTCTTC. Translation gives CSVAVDYNEQFF.